This T cell receptor (beta chain) was profiled in a study of naive and memory T cell subsets. General study points: TCR abundance followed a power law differing between naive and memory subsets.

Both TRBC1 and TRBC2 were covered by a beta constant-region primer of two equimolar oligonucleotides. Nested alpha and beta constant-region primers with the SP2 primer drove four PCR rounds on ligated cDNA. TCRdb redid the calling of the UMI-ligation and nested PCR reads with MiXCR, one entry per CDR3 protein. The sample records roughly 130,000 distinct CDR3 sequences, 36% being singletons. CDR1 and CDR2 from the germline V gene are MDHEN and SYDVKM. Trimming stripped 3 bases from V and 10 bases from J, with 7 bases between. The CDR3 sequence is 11 residues long. A note on this clonotype: Its specificity is unknown.

What was sequenced was central memory CD4+ T cells from blood. The chain employs TRBV28 and TRBJ2-1; D unclear. This TCR derives from a human donor in good health. As DNA, the CDR3 is TGTGCCAGCAGTTTGGGATGGGAGCAGTTCTTC. Translated, it gives CASSLGWEQFF.